These 31 T cell receptor beta chains share one sample of origin, sequenced in a study of cytomegalovirus exposure and HLA in healthy donors. PCR was performed using 60 Vbeta and 13 Jbeta primers. The repertoire was sequenced with immunoSEQ multiplex PCR; TCRdb's copy has only in-frame clones and lacks some. Among some 110,000 clones listed, approximately 67% were seen once. Material for sequencing was PBMCs. Source of these receptors: a man between 18 and 29 years old in good health and CMV-seronegative.

This clone was counted only a few times. Written as DNA, the CDR3 is TGTGCCAGCAGTTCGAAGGGACAGGGGAACTATGGCTACACCTTC. Encoded protein: CASSSKGQGNYGYTF. The genes are TRBV6-5 and TRBJ1-2; TRBD1 agrees at 10 bases. Germline assignment: CDR1 MNHEY and CDR2 SVGAGI. The CDR3 runs 15 residues. J gave up 2 bases and V 4 bases, and 4 bases lay outside the gene matches.

The rearrangement uses TRBV6-5 and TRBJ2-7; D ambiguous. CDR1 and CDR2 (germline): MNHEY, SVGAGI. The CDR3 covers 15 residues. Trimming pared 6 bases from V and 1 base from J, leaving 16 bases between. DNA for the CDR3: TGTGCCAGCAGGGCTAGAGGCCCGCCTTCCTACGAGCAGTACTTC. Protein: CASRARGPPSYEQYF.

J is TRBJ2-1 and V is TRBV19; 7 bases align to TRBD2. Germline CDR1 is LNHDA and CDR2 is SQIVND (reference sequence). V lost 5 bases and J lost 10; bases outside the gene matches: 11. The length of the CDR3 is 14 residues. Written as DNA, the CDR3 is TGTGCCAGTAGTCGGGACTACCCCCTGGGAGAGCAGTTCTTC. Its protein is CASSRDYPLGEQFF.

This chain uses TRBV5-1 with TRBJ1-3, with D perhaps TRBD1 (5 bases). Germline V gene lookup returns CDR1 SGHRS and CDR2 YFSETQ. Trimming took off 0 bases at V and 3 bases at J, with 10 bases between the two ends. This CDR3 has 15 residues. The CDR3 sequence: CASSLAGGVGNTIYF. Here the CDR3 DNA reads TGCGCCAGCAGCTTGGCCGGAGGGGTTGGAAACACCATATATTTT.

In its sample, this clone was seen once. The V gene is TRBV7-8, the J gene TRBJ1-1, with D uncertain. Deletions cut 1 base from V and 4 bases from J, with 10 bases between. The CDR3 loop spans 14 amino acids. Per germline, CDR1 SGHVS and CDR2 FQNEAQ. DNA of the CDR3: TGTGCCAGCAGCTTAGGGGCGGAGGGCACTGAAGCTTTCTTT. It codes for CASSLGAEGTEAFF.

The genes are TRBV7-9 and TRBJ2-2; 7 positions agree with TRBD1. This CDR3 region has 13 residues. Germline CDR1 and CDR2: SEHNR and FQNEAQ (reference sequence). Losses at the gene ends were 5 bases for V and 7 bases for J; bases not matched to a gene: 4. CDR3 region: CASSLDRVGELFF. In nucleotides, the CDR3 is TGTGCCAGCAGCCTAGACAGGGTCGGGGAGCTGTTTTTT.

This clone was detected only a few times. This chain connects TRBV19 to TRBJ2-1; 14 bases map to TRBD2. The J segment lost 2 bases and the V segment lost 4 bases, leaving 1 base of the junction unmatched. Germline V lookup: CDR1 LNHDA, CDR2 SQIVND (reference sequence). This CDR3 comprises 16 residues. This CDR3 reads CASSKGLAGAYNEQFF. The CDR3 DNA is TGTGCCAGTAGTAAGGGACTAGCGGGAGCCTACAATGAGCAGTTCTTC.

Details on this clone: The germline gene is not matched at one end of the junction; a read error may be the cause. This chain joins TRBV30 and TRBJ1-4; the match to TRBD1 covers 7 bases. Germline V lookup: CDR1 GTSNPN, CDR2 SVGIG (reference sequence). The CDR3 runs 15 residues. CDR3 bases: TGTTCCTGGAGTGCCCTCAAGGGGGCAGGCGAAAAACTGTTTTTT. This encodes CSWSALKGAGEKLFF.

The chain combines TRBV7-9 with TRBJ2-7, with TRBD1 identical over 9 bases. The germline gives CDR1 SEHNR, CDR2 FQNEAQ (reference sequence). The CDR3 spans 15 residues. V shed 5 bases, J shed 5 bases, and the junction held 10 bases outside the gene matches. The CDR3 here is CASSPRDRERDEQYF. CDR3 DNA: TGTGCCAGCAGCCCTCGGGACAGGGAACGCGACGAGCAGTACTTC.

The rearrangement uses TRBV12-5 and TRBJ2-1; perhaps TRBD2 as D (5 bases). V dropped 2 bases and J dropped 7 bases, with 12 bases sitting between them. This CDR3 contains 14 residues. The germline V gene encodes CDR1 LGHNT and CDR2 FRNRAP. The CDR3 loop is CASGLREGGNEQFF. As DNA, the CDR3 is TGTGCTAGTGGTTTGAGAGAAGGCGGGAATGAGCAGTTCTTC.

This clone was picked up one time. The CDR3 loop is CASMLLQALYTDTQYF. The CDR3 DNA sequence: TGCGCCAGTATGCTCCTCCAGGCTCTTTACACAGATACGCAGTATTTT. V and J are TRBV5-1 and TRBJ2-3; no reliable D call. This CDR3 contains 16 residues. V lost 8 bases, J lost 2 bases, and 21 bases lay in between. Per germline, CDR1 SGHRS and CDR2 YFSETQ. Full variable domain (remainder filled in from reference TRBV5-1 and TRBJ2-3): KAGVTQTPRYLIKTRGQQVTLSCSPISGHRSVSWYQQTPGQGLQFLFEYFSETQRNKGNFPGRFSGRQFSNSRSEMNVSTLELGDSALYLCASMLLQALYTDTQYFGPGTRLTVL.

In its sample, this clone was seen once. This chain links TRBV20-1 with TRBJ1-4, with D unresolved. CDR3 size: 11 residues. Germline V lookup: CDR1 DFQATT, CDR2 SNEGSKA (reference sequence). Trimming shortened V by 5 bases and J by 6 bases, and 7 bases separated the two germline ends. The CDR3 coding sequence is TGCAGTGCTTGGGCCTATGAAAAACTGTTTTTT. Amino acids: CSAWAYEKLFF.

The chain carries TRBV5-4 and TRBJ1-1, with D maybe TRBD1 (6 bases). The CDR3 has 15 residues. Trimming took 0 bases from V and 3 from J, leaving 12 bases between them. From germline, CDR1 is SGHNT and CDR2 YYREEE (reference sequence). CDR3 DNA: TGTGCCAGCAGCTTGGGGGGGGGCCGGGACACTGAAGCTTTCTTT. It specifies CASSLGGGRDTEAFF. The full variable domain, with the rest looked up from reference TRBV5-4 and TRBJ1-1, is ETGVTQSPTHLIKTRGQQVTLRCSSQSGHNTVSWYQQALGQGPQFIFQYYREEENGRGNFPPRFSGLQFPNYSSELNVNALELDDSALYLCASSLGGGRDTEAFFGQGTRLTVV.

The chain employs TRBV6-1 and TRBJ2-1; 9 nucleotides line up with TRBD1. Trimming at V came to 4 bases and at J to 6 bases, leaving 10 bases not matched to a gene. The CDR3 extends over 16 amino acids. Germline CDR1 MNHNS, CDR2 SASEGT. The CDR3 bases are TGTGCCAGCAGTGCTCCTCCGGGACAGGGATTCAATGAGCAGTTCTTC. Translation: CASSAPPGQGFNEQFF.

J is TRBJ2-1 and V is TRBV7-9, with a possible D match to TRBD2 (5 bases). In germline, CDR1 is SEHNR, CDR2 FQNEAQ (reference sequence). Trimming took off 6 bases at V and 5 bases at J, with 23 bases between the two ends. CDR3 length: 17 amino acids. In nucleotides, the CDR3 is TGTGCCAGCAGACGAACAACCGGCCAGCGGTTAAACAATGAGCAGTTCTTC. This sequence encodes CASRRTTGQRLNNEQFF.

This chain joins TRBV14 and TRBJ1-1, with a possible D match to TRBD1 (6 bases). Deletions cut 3 bases from V and 1 base from J, with 15 bases between. The CDR3 has 16 residues. Germline V CDR1 and CDR2: SGHDN, FVKESK. CDR3 in amino acids: CASSHRLPRGNTEAFF. The CDR3 nucleotides are TGTGCCAGCAGCCACCGACTTCCCAGGGGGAACACTGAAGCTTTCTTT.

The chain carries TRBV27 and TRBJ2-1; TRBD1 matches 7 bases. The CDR3 totals 14 residues. Germline CDR1 and CDR2: MNHEY and SMNVEV (reference sequence). The junction had 7 bases not matched to a gene; V was cut back by 5 bases and J by 6 bases. CDR3 nucleotide sequence: TGTGCCAGCAGTCCCAGACAGGGTGGCAATGAGCAGTTCTTC. Its translation is CASSPRQGGNEQFF.

A note on this clone: The junction does not match germline at one end; this may be a read error. The gene calls are TRBV15 and TRBJ1-2; D unclear. The germline V gene has CDR1 LNHNV and CDR2 YYDKDF (reference sequence). The CDR3 is 14 residues long. CDR3 residues: CATSRVDKTYGYPF. For the CDR3, the DNA is TGTGCCACCAGCAGAGTTGACAAGACCTATGGCTACCCCTTC.

The genes are TRBV28 and TRBJ1-2; D gene unclear. Germline V gives CDR1 MDHEN, CDR2 SYDVKM. V lost 2 bases to trimming and J lost 0 bases, with 7 bases between them. This CDR3 has 14 residues. CDR3 DNA: TGTGCCAGCAGTTTACTCACTTCTAACTATGGCTACACCTTC. As protein: CASSLLTSNYGYTF.

This clone showed up just a few times. The chain carries TRBV6-5 and TRBJ1-5; 8 bases align to TRBD1. CDR1 and CDR2 (germline): MNHEY, SVGAGI. J was trimmed by 4 bases and V by 5 bases; bases with no gene match: 7. The CDR3 totals 15 residues. CDR3 sequence: CASSLGTGPNQPQHF. The CDR3 DNA follows: TGTGCCAGCAGTCTTGGGACAGGTCCAAATCAGCCCCAGCATTTT.

This clone has just a few counts. The rearrangement links TRBV10-2 to TRBJ1-4; 7 bases agree with TRBD1. The ends lost 8 bases at V and 5 bases at J; junction bases unmatched: 8. CDR3 length: 14 amino acids. Germline V lookup: CDR1 WSHSY, CDR2 SAAADI. The CDR3 loop is CASSSGTENEKLFF. The CDR3 DNA sequence: TGCGCCAGCTCCTCCGGGACAGAGAATGAAAAACTGTTTTTT.

This clone has just a few counts. The rearrangement links TRBV7-2 to TRBJ2-2, with a tentative D call TRBD2 (5 bases). This CDR3 is 16 amino acids long. The V end lost 1 base, the J end lost 0 bases, and 9 bases lay between the germline ends. CDR1 is SGHTA, CDR2 FQGNSA, per germline. The CDR3 nucleotides read TGTGCCAGCAGCTTAGTCGGAGGAGCGAACACCGGGGAGCTGTTTTTT. This sequence encodes CASSLVGGANTGELFF.

The rearrangement links TRBV7-8 to TRBJ2-5; 7 nucleotides match TRBD1. V lost 6 bases and J lost 4; bases outside the gene matches: 8. Germline CDR1 SGHVS, CDR2 FQNEAQ. This CDR3 region has 14 residues. The CDR3 reads CASRGGQAGETQYF. The CDR3 DNA reads as TGTGCCAGCAGGGGCGGACAGGCGGGAGAGACCCAGTACTTC.

CDR3 loop: CASSLDPINRTYEQYF. As DNA, the CDR3 is TGCGCCAGCAGCTTGGACCCGATTAACAGAACCTACGAGCAGTACTTC. The chain couples TRBV5-1 to TRBJ2-7; D not resolved. Germline lookup yields CDR1 SGHRS and CDR2 YFSETQ. V dropped 0 bases and J dropped 2 bases, with 15 bases sitting between them. CDR3 length: 16 amino acids.

V and J are TRBV4-3 and TRBJ2-2; 8 bases agree with TRBD1. This CDR3 contains 16 residues. Germline CDR1 and CDR2: LGHNA and YSLEER. The J segment lost 4 bases and the V segment lost 0 bases, leaving 4 bases of the junction unmatched. The CDR3, as DNA: TGCGCCAGCAGCCAAGATCAGGGGGCGAGCACCGGGGAGCTGTTTTTT. Translation gives CASSQDQGASTGELFF.

The chain joins TRBV6-5 to TRBJ1-5, with a tentative D call TRBD1 (5 bases). Trimming cost V 4 bases and J 0 bases, with 10 bases left between them. This CDR3 has 15 amino acids. Germline V gene sequence: CDR1 MNHEY, CDR2 SVGAGI. The CDR3: CASSLDSYSNQPQHF. Written as DNA, the CDR3 is TGTGCCAGCAGTTTAGACAGTTATAGCAATCAGCCCCAGCATTTT.

This sequence joins TRBV5-5 and TRBJ2-7; 7 bases fit TRBD1. This CDR3 has 15 residues. The junction had 7 bases not matched to a gene; V was cut back by 0 bases and J by 4 bases. Germline lookup yields CDR1 SGHKS and CDR2 YYEKEE (reference sequence). This CDR3 reads CASSLAGQNLYEQYF. CDR3 nucleotide sequence: TGTGCCAGCAGCTTGGCGGGACAGAATTTATACGAGCAGTACTTC. The full variable domain, its missing parts supplied by reference TRBV5-5 and TRBJ2-7, is DAGVTQSPTHLIKTRGQQVTLRCSPISGHKSVSWYQQVLGQGPQFIFQYYEKEERGRGNFPDRFSARQFPNYSSELNVNALLLGDSALYLCASSLAGQNLYEQYFGPGTRLTVT.

The chain is built from TRBV7-9 and TRBJ2-7, with D unclear. The germline V gene encodes CDR1 SEHNR and CDR2 FQNEAQ (reference sequence). CDR3 size: 13 residues. V shed 3 bases and J shed 0 bases, with 6 bases lying between them. The CDR3 sequence: CASSFLGSYEQYF. The CDR3 DNA follows: TGTGCCAGCAGCTTCCTCGGCTCCTACGAGCAGTACTTC.

The V gene is TRBV25-1, the J gene TRBJ2-3; perhaps TRBD2 as D (6 bases). The CDR3 extends over 13 amino acids. CDR1 is MGHDK, CDR2 SYGVNS, per germline. V was cut by 1 base and J by 6 bases, with 8 bases left in between. In DNA form, the CDR3 reads TGTGCCAGCAGTGAATTCGGGGGTGATACGCAGTATTTT. Translated, it gives CASSEFGGDTQYF.

This chain links TRBV28 with TRBJ1-1, with D uncertain. CDR3 length equals 11 residues. V was pared by 10 bases and J by 5 bases, with 11 bases between. Germline CDR1 is MDHEN and CDR2 is SYDVKM. CDR3 in amino acids: CATWRDTEAFF. The DNA of the CDR3 is TGTGCCACCTGGCGGGATACTGAAGCTTTCTTT.

The chain is built from TRBV18 and TRBJ1-4; 11 nucleotides align to TRBD1. There are 14 residues in the CDR3. Germline lookup yields CDR1 KGHSH and CDR2 LQKENI. J was trimmed by 4 bases and V by 11 bases; bases with no gene match: 6. The CDR3 spells CASDRGLNNEKLFF. The CDR3 DNA follows: TGTGCCTCGGACAGGGGGCTGAATAATGAAAAACTGTTTTTT.